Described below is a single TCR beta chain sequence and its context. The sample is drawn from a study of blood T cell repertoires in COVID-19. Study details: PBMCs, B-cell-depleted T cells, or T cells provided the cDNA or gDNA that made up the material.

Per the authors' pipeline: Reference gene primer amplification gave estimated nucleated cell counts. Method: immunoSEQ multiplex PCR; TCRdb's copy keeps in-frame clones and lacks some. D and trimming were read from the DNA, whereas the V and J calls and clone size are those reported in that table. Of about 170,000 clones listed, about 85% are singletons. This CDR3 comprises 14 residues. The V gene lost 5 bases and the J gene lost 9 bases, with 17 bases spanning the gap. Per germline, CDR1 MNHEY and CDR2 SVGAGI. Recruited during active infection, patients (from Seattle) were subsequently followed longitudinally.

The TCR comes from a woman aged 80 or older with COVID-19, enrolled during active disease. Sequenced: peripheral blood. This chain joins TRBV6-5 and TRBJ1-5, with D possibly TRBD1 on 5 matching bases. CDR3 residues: CASSITGTDRPQHF. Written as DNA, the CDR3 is TGTGCCAGCAGTATTACAGGAACGGATCGGCCCCAGCATTTT.